This T cell receptor beta chain was identified in a study of cytomegalovirus exposure and HLA in healthy donors. Study-level information: The roughly 110 validation repertoires matched the 650 to 850 first-cohort repertoires in platform, a later analysis reported.

Profiling relied on immunoSEQ multiplex PCR, and the TCRdb table lists in-frame clones only, not all of them. The repertoire includes 66,000 or so clones, around 97% of them detected once, and around 1.5% sits in the top ten. Study-wide points: The classifier reportedly diagnosed cytomegalovirus status with high sensitivity and specificity. Researchers catalogued about 150 TCR beta chains as cytomegalovirus-associated. Generally TCR sequences proved uncommon, though certain public TCRs appeared in numerous donors.

This clone was detected once. What it binds is not known. The germline gives CDR1 LNHDA, CDR2 SQIVND (reference sequence). V lost 3 bases and J 6 bases, leaving 12 bases between the germline ends. This CDR3 has 14 residues. Sequencing was carried out using PBMCs. This sequence joins TRBV19 and TRBJ2-1, with D perhaps TRBD1 (5 bases). The clonotype was recovered from a woman younger than 30 in good health and CMV-seropositive. The CDR3 is CASSIGAYSNEQFF. The CDR3 nucleotides are TGTGCCAGTAGTATTGGGGCTTATTCCAATGAGCAGTTCTTC. The variable domain in full, with the rest retrieved from reference TRBV19 and TRBJ2-1, is DGGITQSPKYLFRKEGQNVTLSCEQNLNHDAMYWYRQDPGQGLRLIYYSQIVNDFQKGDIAEGYSVSREKKESFPLTVTSAQKNPTAFYLCASSIGAYSNEQFFGPGTRLTVL.